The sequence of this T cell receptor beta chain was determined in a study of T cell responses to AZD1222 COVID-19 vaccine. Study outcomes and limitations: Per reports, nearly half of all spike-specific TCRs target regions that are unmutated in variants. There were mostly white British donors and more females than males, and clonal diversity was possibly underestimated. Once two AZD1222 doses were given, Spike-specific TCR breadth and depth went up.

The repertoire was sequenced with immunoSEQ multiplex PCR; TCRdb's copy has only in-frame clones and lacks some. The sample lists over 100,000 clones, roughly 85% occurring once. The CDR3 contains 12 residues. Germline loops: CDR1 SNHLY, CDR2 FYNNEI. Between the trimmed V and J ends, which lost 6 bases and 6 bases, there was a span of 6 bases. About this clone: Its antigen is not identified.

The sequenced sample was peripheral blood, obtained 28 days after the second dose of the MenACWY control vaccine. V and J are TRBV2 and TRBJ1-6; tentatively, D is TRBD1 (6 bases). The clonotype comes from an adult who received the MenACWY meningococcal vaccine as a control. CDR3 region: CASRDSNSPLHF. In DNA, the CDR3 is TGTGCCAGCAGGGACAGTAATTCACCCCTCCACTTT. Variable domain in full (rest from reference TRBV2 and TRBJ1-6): EPEVTQTPSHQVTQMGQEVILRCVPISNHLYFYWYRQILGQKVEFLVSFYNNEISEKSEIFDDQFSVERPDGSNFTLKIRSTKLEDSAMYFCASRDSNSPLHFGNGTRLTVT.